These 30 T cell receptor beta chains share one sample of origin, sequenced in a study of blood T cell repertoires in COVID-19. TCRdb's copy holds only in-frame clones and misses some; the assay was immunoSEQ multiplex PCR. This sample has roughly 100,000 clones; roughly nine tenths occur once, and the top ten carry about 6.3%. The sample was peripheral blood. These receptors were collected from a human donor in a cohort sampled during active COVID-19.

The chain employs TRBV28 and TRBJ1-3; D not resolved. V dropped 5 bases and J dropped 0 bases, with 5 bases sitting between them. The CDR3 is 13 amino acids. The germline V gene encodes CDR1 MDHEN and CDR2 SYDVKM. CDR3 nucleotides: TGTGCCAGCAGTACTTTCTCTGGAAACACCATATATTTT. This encodes CASSTFSGNTIYF.

This clone was counted between two and nine times. The chain employs TRBV4-2 and TRBJ2-7, with TRBD2 identical over 7 bases. Trimming took 3 bases from V and 3 from J; bases not matched to a gene: 8. The CDR3 spans 15 residues. CDR1 LGHNA and CDR2 YNFKEQ come from the germline V gene. CDR3 DNA: TGTGCCAGCAGCCAGACGGCGGCTAGCGGCTACGAGCAGTACTTC. Its protein is CASSQTAASGYEQYF.

This rearrangement joins TRBV9 to TRBJ2-7; 12 nucleotides match TRBD2. The CDR3 covers 14 residues. V was pared by 4 bases and J by 6 bases, with 5 bases of the junction left unmatched. The germline V gene has CDR1 SGDLS and CDR2 YYNGEE. The CDR3 nucleotides are TGTGCCAGCAGCCCAGCGACTAGCGGGGGCGAGCAGTACTTC. Residues: CASSPATSGGEQYF.

The genes are TRBV12-3 or TRBV12-4 and TRBJ2-7, with a possible D match to TRBD1 (5 bases). The CDR3 spans 13 residues. Trimming removed 7 bases at V and 5 bases at J, with 15 bases between. CDR3 sequence: CASTRPGLDEQYF. CDR3 coding DNA: TGTGCCAGCACCCGTCCAGGGTTAGACGAGCAGTACTTC.

The chain's CDR3 is CASRAGGLDHNEQFF. In DNA form, the CDR3 reads TGTGCCAGCAGGGCGGGGGGCCTGGACCACAATGAGCAGTTCTTC. V is TRBV25-1 and J is TRBJ2-1, with 8 bases lining up with TRBD2. CDR3 length equals 15 residues. Germline V CDR1 and CDR2: MGHDK, SYGVNS. V lost 6 bases, J lost 5 bases, and 9 bases stayed unmatched.

In its sample, this clone was seen once. The chain employs TRBV7-9 and TRBJ1-2, with D possibly matching TRBD1 (5 bases). Germline lookup yields CDR1 SEHNR and CDR2 FQNEAQ (reference sequence). V was trimmed by 5 bases and J by 8 bases, leaving 18 bases between them. This CDR3 comprises 14 residues. DNA of the CDR3: TGTGCCAGCAGCGTCGGAAACGCGGGGGTCGGCTACACCTTC. This encodes CASSVGNAGVGYTF.

The chain is built from TRBV5-1 and TRBJ2-3; 9 nucleotides agree with TRBD2. From germline, CDR1 is SGHRS and CDR2 YFSETQ. The V segment lost 4 bases and the J segment 3 bases; nucleotides outside the gene matches: 3. The CDR3 consists of 14 residues. The CDR3 spells CASSASGRTDTQYF. The CDR3 coding sequence is TGCGCCAGCAGCGCAAGCGGGAGGACAGATACGCAGTATTTT.

This rearrangement joins TRBV28 to TRBJ1-3; D remains ambiguous. V was trimmed by 8 bases and J by 5 bases, leaving 16 bases between them. Germline values: CDR1 MDHEN, CDR2 SYDVKM. The CDR3 has 14 residues. CDR3 residues: CASSPPTKRNTIYF. CDR3 sequence (DNA): TGTGCCAGCTCCCCACCAACAAAAAGAAACACCATATATTTT.

CDR3 coding DNA: TGTGCCAGCAGTTCCCCGGGAGCGGGAACTGAAGCTTTCTTT. Protein sequence: CASSSPGAGTEAFF. This chain uses TRBV28 with TRBJ1-1, with D unclear. The CDR3 sequence is 14 residues long. In germline, CDR1 is MDHEN, CDR2 SYDVKM. V lost 4 bases and J lost 5, with 14 bases in between.

The chain joins TRBV11-3 to TRBJ2-1; D is perhaps TRBD2 (5 bases). The CDR3 is 14 amino acids. Trimming pared 1 base from V and 8 bases from J, leaving 12 bases between. Germline values: CDR1 SGHNT, CDR2 YENEEA. The CDR3 coding sequence is TGTGCCAGCAGCTTAGGGGAGTATGTCGATGAGCAGTTCTTC. Amino acid sequence: CASSLGEYVDEQFF.

This clone was observed a single time. The CDR3 DNA reads as TGTGCCACCCGACAGGAGCCGGTGTATGGCTACACCTTC. Translation gives CATRQEPVYGYTF. The chain is built from TRBV19 and TRBJ1-2, with D possibly matching TRBD1 (6 bases). V lost 10 bases, J lost 5 bases, and 17 bases lay in between. CDR1 is LNHDA, CDR2 SQIVND, per germline (reference sequence). The CDR3 is 13 residues long.

The table lists this clone with a few counts. The V call is TRBV11-3, the J call TRBJ2-1; 11 positions agree with TRBD1. The CDR3 consists of 17 residues. Germline CDR1 and CDR2: SGHNT and YENEEA. V lost 5 bases, J lost 5 bases, and 11 bases stayed unmatched. The CDR3 DNA reads TGTGCCAGCAGCCGCGGGACAGGGGGGCTTTCGGACAATGAGCAGTTCTTC. Protein sequence: CASSRGTGGLSDNEQFF.

The chain recombines TRBV11-2 with TRBJ2-1; 8 bases map to TRBD2. CDR3 length: 17 amino acids. Germline trimming cut 3 bases from V and 3 bases from J; bases unmatched to any gene: 10. CDR1 is SGHAT, CDR2 FQNNGV, per germline. The CDR3 here is CASSFGTGLAGYNEQFF. The CDR3 DNA reads TGTGCCAGCAGCTTCGGAACCGGACTAGCCGGCTACAATGAGCAGTTCTTC.

The sample holds a few counts of this clone. The rearrangement links TRBV6-2 or TRBV6-3 to TRBJ2-3; the match to TRBD2 covers 11 bases. CDR3 length: 15 residues. V gave up 1 base and J gave up 5 bases; unmatched junction bases: 2. CDR1 and CDR2 from the germline V gene are MNHEY and SVGEGT. This chain's CDR3 is CASSYLLAGVDTQYF. In DNA, the CDR3 is TGTGCCAGCAGTTACTTACTAGCGGGGGTAGATACGCAGTATTTT.

V and J are TRBV19 and TRBJ2-5, with D possibly matching TRBD2 (5 bases). The CDR3 extends over 13 amino acids. With 4 bases removed from V and 1 base from J, the gap between germline ends came to 7 bases. Germline CDR1 and CDR2: LNHDA and SQIVND (reference sequence). This chain's CDR3 is CASSRRGQETQYF. CDR3 DNA sequence: TGTGCCAGTAGTAGACGGGGCCAAGAGACCCAGTACTTC.

The V gene is TRBV6-1, the J gene TRBJ1-2; 11 nucleotides agree with TRBD1. CDR3 length: 14 residues. The germline V gene encodes CDR1 MNHNS and CDR2 SASEGT. With 3 bases clipped from V and 7 bases from J, the junction kept 4 bases outside the gene matches. The CDR3 region has the DNA TGTGCCAGCAGTGACGGACAGGGGGCTTCTGGCTACACCTTC. Its translation: CASSDGQGASGYTF.

This rearrangement joins TRBV6-5 to TRBJ2-1, with no clear D. Germline-derived CDR1 and CDR2 are MNHEY and SVGAGI. V lost 1 base to trimming and J lost 7 bases, with 17 bases between them. The CDR3 is 16 amino acids. The CDR3 protein is CASSYYRPGFGNEQFF. In nucleotides, the CDR3 is TGTGCCAGCAGTTACTACCGACCAGGTTTTGGGAATGAGCAGTTCTTC.

This sequence joins TRBV15 and TRBJ2-7; 12 nucleotides line up with TRBD2. V trimming: 0 bases; J trimming: 0 bases; junction bases outside the gene matches: 6. This CDR3 contains 18 residues. Germline V gene lookup returns CDR1 LNHNV and CDR2 YYDKDF (reference sequence). As DNA, the CDR3 is TGTGCCACCAGCAGAGATCGAACTAGCGGGGGGACCTCCTACGAGCAGTACTTC. Residues: CATSRDRTSGGTSYEQYF.

This clone was detected once. V gene TRBV7-3 combines with J gene TRBJ2-3; 7 nucleotides line up with TRBD1. This CDR3 is 16 amino acids long. Germline V gene lookup returns CDR1 SGHTA and CDR2 FQGTGA. J gave up 1 base and V 4 bases, and 8 bases lay outside the gene matches. CDR3 sequence: CASSSPGQEGTDTQYF. In DNA, the CDR3 is TGTGCCAGCAGCTCTCCTGGACAGGAGGGCACAGATACGCAGTATTTT.

This clone has just one count. This chain joins TRBV5-4 and TRBJ2-3; 10 positions match TRBD2. Looked up from germline, CDR1 is SGHNT and CDR2 is YYREEE (reference sequence). V lost 4 bases, J lost 6 bases, and 8 bases stayed unmatched. The CDR3 loop spans 15 amino acids. CDR3 in amino acids: CASSADSGGLDTQYF. The CDR3 DNA is TGTGCCAGCAGCGCTGATAGCGGGGGGTTGGATACGCAGTATTTT.

The chain links TRBV7-3 to TRBJ2-1; the D gene is possibly TRBD2 (5 bases). From germline, CDR1 is SGHTA and CDR2 FQGTGA. The CDR3 sequence is 13 residues long. V shed 4 bases and J shed 10 bases, with 14 bases lying between them. Here the CDR3 reads CASSSEREREQFF. The CDR3 DNA sequence: TGTGCCAGCAGCTCTGAGAGGGAGCGGGAGCAGTTCTTC.

This sequence joins TRBV7-3 and TRBJ2-1, with 11 bases matching TRBD2. Germline CDR1 SGHTA, CDR2 FQGTGA. This CDR3 region has 15 residues. V was pared by 5 bases and J by 7 bases, with 7 bases of the junction left unmatched. The CDR3 region is CASSGTSGGGNEQFF. Written as DNA, the CDR3 is TGTGCCAGCAGCGGTACTAGCGGGGGCGGAAATGAGCAGTTCTTC.

The V gene is TRBV4-1, the J gene TRBJ1-5; TRBD1 matches at 9 bases. With 2 bases clipped from V and 5 bases from J, the junction kept 4 bases outside the gene matches. Germline CDR1 is MGHRA and CDR2 is YSYEKL. The CDR3 spans 15 residues. The CDR3 nucleotides are TGCGCCAGCAGCCAAAGGACAGGGGCTTATCAGCCCCAGCATTTT. Translation gives CASSQRTGAYQPQHF.

This chain joins TRBV5-4 and TRBJ2-1; a possible D gene is TRBD2 (6 bases). The V and J ends lost 6 bases and 3 bases respectively, with 19 bases between them. The germline CDR1 and CDR2 sequences are SGHNT and YYREEE (reference sequence). The CDR3 has 16 amino acids. The CDR3 reads CASTRSSSGIYNEQFF. The CDR3 nucleotides are TGTGCCAGCACCCGATCGAGTAGCGGAATCTACAATGAGCAGTTCTTC.

This chain connects TRBV19 to TRBJ1-5; no reliable D call. Trimming took 0 bases from V and 0 from J, leaving 6 bases between them. CDR1 and CDR2 (germline): LNHDA, SQIVND (reference sequence). The CDR3 is 15 residues long. The CDR3 nucleotides are TGTGCCAGTAGTATAGAGGAGTTTAGCAATCAGCCCCAGCATTTT. Its translation: CASSIEEFSNQPQHF.

The count of this clone is one. J is TRBJ2-5 and V is TRBV5-1; 10 bases are a match to TRBD2. Germline loops: CDR1 SGHRS, CDR2 YFSETQ. The CDR3 consists of 17 residues. V dropped 0 bases and J dropped 0; count of bases not matched to a gene: 5. The CDR3 DNA reads TGCGCCAGCAGCTTGGGAGCGACTAGCGGGTACCAAGAGACCCAGTACTTC. Protein product: CASSLGATSGYQETQYF.

The chain has TRBV3-1 (or the pseudogene TRBV3-2) and TRBJ2-2; D may be TRBD1 (5 bases). V was shortened by 4 bases and J by 4 bases, with 7 bases between the two germline ends. The CDR3 is made up of 13 amino acids. From germline, CDR1 is LGHDT and CDR2 YNNKEL (reference sequence). CDR3 sequence: CASSPQATGELFF. The CDR3 nucleotides are TGTGCCAGCAGCCCACAGGCCACCGGGGAGCTGTTTTTT.

The V call is TRBV7-2, the J call TRBJ2-3; 11 bases match TRBD2. V trimming: 4 bases; J trimming: 0 bases; junction bases outside the gene matches: 6. Germline CDR1 is SGHTA and CDR2 is FQGNSA. The CDR3 extends over 17 amino acids. CDR3 nucleotide sequence: TGTGCCAGCAGCTCCCTTAGACTAGCGGGAAGCACAGATACGCAGTATTTT. It translates to CASSSLRLAGSTDTQYF.

The chain couples TRBV7-9 to TRBJ2-3; 7 bases fit TRBD1. This CDR3 region has 15 residues. The germline V gene encodes CDR1 SEHNR and CDR2 FQNEAQ (reference sequence). V lost 3 bases and J lost 0; bases outside the gene matches: 3. CDR3 nucleotides: TGTGCCAGCAGCTTGGGACAGTCTAGCACAGATACGCAGTATTTT. Encoded protein: CASSLGQSSTDTQYF.

The V gene is TRBV27, the J gene TRBJ2-5, with a weak D call TRBD2 (6 bases). V lost 5 bases, J lost 5 bases, and 15 bases lay in between. The CDR3 is 14 amino acids. From germline, CDR1 is MNHEY and CDR2 SMNVEV (reference sequence). This chain's CDR3 is CASSPLTRLETQYF. Written as DNA, the CDR3 is TGTGCCAGCAGTCCACTGACTAGATTGGAGACCCAGTACTTC.